This TCR beta chain was sequenced during a study of neurological immune-mediated disorders. Per the germline V gene, CDR1 is DFQATT and CDR2 is SNEGSKA (reference sequence). The CDR3 extends over 11 amino acids. Trimming shortened V by 5 bases and J by 4 bases, and 3 bases separated the two germline ends. Time point here: longitudinal time-point 3. It was blood bank volunteers in Maryland, USA who made up the healthy controls. The authors made cDNA by 5'RACE with 10-nucleotide random UMIs. TCRdb re-derived calls from the 5' RACE reads in MiXCR, one entry per CDR3 protein. Among approximately 50,000 distinct CDR3 sequences, roughly 7.7% were seen once, and the ten largest hold 1.9%. With regard to this clonotype: The antigen is undetermined.

Findings and caveats of the study: None of the CDR3 amino acid sequences in expanded clones turned up in more than one subject, which points to private repertoires in all groups. It was HTLV-1-associated myelopathy that showed the most TCR clonal expansion, while multiple sclerosis showed the least, falling below healthy controls.

The chain links TRBV20-1 to TRBJ2-6; D unclear. The sequence came from a woman between 35 and 50 years old in good health. The sequenced material came from PBMCs. The CDR3 nucleotides read TGCAGTGCTCGGGGGGCCAACGTCCTGACTTTC. Protein product: CSARGANVLTF.